A single sample is the source of the 10 T cell receptor beta chains below, sequenced in a study of T cells after posttransplantation cyclophosphamide. The data were produced by immunoSEQ multiplex PCR, yet TCRdb's version contains in-frame clones alone and is incomplete. This sample carries roughly 24,000 clones and no singletons, and around 7% goes to the top ten. Sequences were obtained from PBMCs. Receptors were obtained from a woman in her fifties or sixties in good health, CMV-negative, and a related stem cell transplant donor.

This clone has a count of ten or more. The same CDR3 also results from other DNA sequences found in this sample. The chain is built from TRBV19 and TRBJ2-1; TRBD2 matches at 12 bases. The germline CDR1 and CDR2 sequences are LNHDA and SQIVND (reference sequence). The CDR3 sequence is 15 residues long. V lost 3 bases, J lost 4 bases, and 1 base stayed unmatched. This chain's CDR3 is CASSMTSGSYNEQFF. The DNA for the CDR3 is TGTGCCAGTAGTATGACTAGCGGGAGTTACAATGAGCAGTTCTTC.

This clone has at least ten counts. The V call is TRBV5-1, the J call TRBJ1-4; 7 bases map to TRBD1. The germline gives CDR1 SGHRS, CDR2 YFSETQ. V was clipped by 4 bases and J by 8 bases; unmatched bases: 11. CDR3 length: 15 residues. The CDR3 region is CASSDGGRGTEKLFF. CDR3 DNA: TGCGCCAGCAGCGACGGAGGCAGGGGGACGGAAAAACTGTTTTTT.

This clone was picked up many times. One end of the junction fails to match germline, which may point to a read error. The chain couples TRBV19 to TRBJ1-4; perhaps TRBD1 as D (5 bases). CDR1 and CDR2 (germline): LNHDA, SQIVND (reference sequence). The CDR3 spans 13 residues. The CDR3, as DNA: TGTGCCAGTAGGCCGACGCCCGGACAAAATCTGTTTTTT. Residues: CASRPTPGQNLFF.

This clone was recorded at least ten times. This chain uses TRBV29-1 with TRBJ2-7, with D perhaps matching TRBD2 (6 bases). The V gene lost 2 bases and the J gene lost 3 bases, with 8 bases spanning the gap. The CDR3 consists of 12 residues. Germline V gene lookup returns CDR1 SQVTM and CDR2 ANQGSEA. The CDR3 DNA reads TGCAGCGTTGAATCTAGCGACTACGAGCAGTACTTC. It encodes CSVESSDYEQYF.

The table lists this clone with a few counts. The V call is TRBV5-1, the J call TRBJ2-1, with 10 bases that match TRBD2. This CDR3 has 15 amino acids. V trimming: 5 bases; J trimming: 4 bases; junction bases outside the gene matches: 6. Germline CDR1 is SGHRS and CDR2 is YFSETQ. The CDR3 spells CASRDSGRFYNEQFF. The CDR3 DNA reads TGCGCCAGCAGAGATAGCGGGAGGTTTTACAATGAGCAGTTCTTC.

This clone has at least ten counts. This chain uses TRBV30 with TRBJ2-7, with 10 bases fitting TRBD2. V shed 0 bases, J shed 2 bases, and the junction held 4 bases outside the gene matches. This CDR3 region has 15 residues. Looked up from germline, CDR1 is GTSNPN and CDR2 is SVGIG (reference sequence). The CDR3 coding sequence is TGTGCCTGGAGTGTACTAGCGGGGCTTCCCTACGAGCAGTACTTC. It codes for CAWSVLAGLPYEQYF.

Ten or more counts support this clone. The chain links TRBV2 to TRBJ2-7, with 10 bases matching TRBD2. Germline-derived CDR1 and CDR2 are SNHLY and FYNNEI. The CDR3 extends over 17 amino acids. V lost 5 bases and J lost 0; bases outside the gene matches: 10. This chain's CDR3 is CASSRTSGLGSSYEQYF. CDR3 nucleotides: TGTGCCAGCAGTCGGACTAGCGGCCTAGGAAGCTCCTACGAGCAGTACTTC. The full variable domain, with the rest looked up from reference TRBV2 and TRBJ2-7, is EPEVTQTPSHQVTQMGQEVILRCVPISNHLYFYWYRQILGQKVEFLVSFYNNEISEKSEIFDDQFSVERPDGSNFTLKIRSTKLEDSAMYFCASSRTSGLGSSYEQYFGPGTRLTVT.

This clone was seen ten or more times. This chain links TRBV15 with TRBJ2-5, with TRBD1 identical over 9 bases. The trim removed 3 bases at V and 5 bases at J, leaving 4 bases unmatched. Germline CDR1 and CDR2: LNHNV and YYDKDF (reference sequence). This CDR3 has 14 residues. The CDR3 sequence: CATSSTGGQETQYF. The CDR3 region has the DNA TGTGCCACCAGCAGCACAGGGGGCCAGGAGACCCAGTACTTC.

This clone occurred many times. The V gene is TRBV11-2, the J gene TRBJ1-2; the match to TRBD1 covers 8 bases. CDR1 is SGHAT and CDR2 is FQNNGV in the germline V gene. This CDR3 has 17 residues. V was clipped by 1 base and J by 5 bases; unmatched bases: 12. CDR3 protein: CASSLAGTGLLPYGYTF. In DNA, the CDR3 is TGTGCCAGCAGCTTAGCAGGGACAGGATTATTACCTTATGGCTACACCTTC.

This clone was counted at least ten times. The V call is TRBV28, the J call TRBJ2-2, with a tentative D call TRBD1 (5 bases). The CDR3 is made up of 14 amino acids. V lost 10 bases to trimming and J lost 2 bases, with 14 bases between them. Germline CDR1 is MDHEN and CDR2 is SYDVKM. CDR3 nucleotides: TGTGCCATCCAAGGAGACAGCAACACCGGGGAGCTGTTTTTT. It codes for CAIQGDSNTGELFF.